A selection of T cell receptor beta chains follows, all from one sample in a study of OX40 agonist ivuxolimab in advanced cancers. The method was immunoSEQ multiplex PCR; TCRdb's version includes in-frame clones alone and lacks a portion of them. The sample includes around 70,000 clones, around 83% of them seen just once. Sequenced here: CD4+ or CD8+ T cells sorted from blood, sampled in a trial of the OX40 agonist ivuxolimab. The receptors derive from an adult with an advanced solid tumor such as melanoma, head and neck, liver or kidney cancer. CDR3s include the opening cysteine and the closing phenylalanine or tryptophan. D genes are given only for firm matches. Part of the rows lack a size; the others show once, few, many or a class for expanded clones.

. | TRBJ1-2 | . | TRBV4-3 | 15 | TGCGCCAGCGGCCAGGATCGTCCGGGGAGTTATGGCTACACCTTC | CASGQDRPGSYGYTF
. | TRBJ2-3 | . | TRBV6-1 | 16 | TGTGCCAGCAGTGACCAACCCCAGGGCGGGGCAGATACGCAGTATTTT | CASSDQPQGGADTQYF
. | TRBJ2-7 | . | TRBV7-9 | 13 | TGTGCCAGCGGCAAAATGGGTTCCTACGAGCAGTACTTC | CASGKMGSYEQYF
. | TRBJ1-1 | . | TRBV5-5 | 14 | TGTGCCAGCAGCTTAAGCCTGCAGGGTTTCCAAGCTTTCTTT | CASSLSLQGFQAFF
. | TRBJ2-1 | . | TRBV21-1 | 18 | TGTGCCAGCAGCAACCCCTCCGGGGACAGGGGGCCAGGCAATGAGCAGTTCTTC | CASSNPSGDRGPGNEQFF
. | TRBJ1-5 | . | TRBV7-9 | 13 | TGTGCCAGCAGCTCGGGGCCTAATCAGCCCCAGCATTTT | CASSSGPNQPQHF
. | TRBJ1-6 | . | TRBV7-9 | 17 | TGTGCCAGCAGCTCCTTACAGGGTTCGTCCTATAATTCACCCCTCCACTTT | CASSSLQGSSYNSPLHF
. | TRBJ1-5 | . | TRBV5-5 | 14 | TGTGCCAGCAGCTTGGCTCCGGGAAATCAGCCCCAGCATTTT | CASSLAPGNQPQHF
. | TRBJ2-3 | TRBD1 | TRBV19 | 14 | TGTGCCAGTAGTACTGGACAGGGGTCAGATACGCAGTATTTT | CASSTGQGSDTQYF
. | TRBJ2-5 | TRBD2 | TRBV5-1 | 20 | TGCGCCAGCAGCTCCCGCGGGCTTTACTCCCGACTAGCGGGGCAAGAGACCCAGTACTTC | CASSSRGLYSRLAGQETQYF
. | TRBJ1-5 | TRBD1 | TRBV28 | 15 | TGTGCCAGCAGCCGACCGACAGGGAAGGAACAGCCCCAGCATTTT | CASSRPTGKEQPQHF
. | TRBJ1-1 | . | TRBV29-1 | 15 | TGCAGCGTTGAAAGGGGCGGCAAATTGAACACTGAAGCTTTCTTT | CSVERGGKLNTEAFF
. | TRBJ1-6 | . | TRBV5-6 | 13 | TGTGCCAGCAGCTTCGGCATCTCTTCACCCCTCCACTTT | CASSFGISSPLHF
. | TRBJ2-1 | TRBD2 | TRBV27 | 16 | TGTGCCAGCAGTCCGACGACTAGCGGAACCTACAATGAGCAGTTCTTC | CASSPTTSGTYNEQFF
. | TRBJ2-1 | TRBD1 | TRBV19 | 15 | TGTGCCAGTAGTATTTGGGGACAGGGATCGGGTGAGCAGTTCTTC | CASSIWGQGSGEQFF
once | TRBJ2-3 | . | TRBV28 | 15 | TGTGCCAGCAGTCCCCGGGGCGGTCATGCAGATACGCAGTATTTT | CASSPRGGHADTQYF
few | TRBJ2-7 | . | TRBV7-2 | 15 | TGTGCCAGCAGCTTTATCGTTGGGGGCAGGTACGAGCAGTACTTC | CASSFIVGGRYEQYF
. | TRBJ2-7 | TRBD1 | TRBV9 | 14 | TGTGCCAGCAGCCCATCGGGACAGAACTACGAGCAGTACTTC | CASSPSGQNYEQYF
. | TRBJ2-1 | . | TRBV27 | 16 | TGTGCCAGCAGCCCACATAACAGGGTAGGCTCCAATGAGCAGTTCTTC | CASSPHNRVGSNEQFF
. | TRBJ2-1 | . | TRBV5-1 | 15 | TGCGCCAGCAGCCCAGGACGGGCCGGGGGTGATGAGCAGTTCTTC | CASSPGRAGGDEQFF
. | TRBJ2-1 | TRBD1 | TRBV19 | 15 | TGTGCCAGTAGTATACAGCGGGACAGGGGCAATGAGCAGTTCTTC | CASSIQRDRGNEQFF
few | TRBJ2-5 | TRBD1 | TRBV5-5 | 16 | TGTGCCAGCAGCGCCAAACCGGGACAGGGGGGAGAGACCCAGTACTTC | CASSAKPGQGGETQYF
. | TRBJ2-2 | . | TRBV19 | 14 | TGTGCCAGTAGTATAAAAGTCACCACCGGGGAGCTGTTTTTT | CASSIKVTTGELFF
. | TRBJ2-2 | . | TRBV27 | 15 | TGTGCCAGCAGTTCGAGTCTCCGAGGCACCGGGGAGCTGTTTTTT | CASSSSLRGTGELFF
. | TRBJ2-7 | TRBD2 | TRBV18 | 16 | TGTGCCAGCTCACGGGGGACTAGCGTACGGATCTACGAGCAGTACTTC | CASSRGTSVRIYEQYF
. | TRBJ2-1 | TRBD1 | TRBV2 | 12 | TGTGCCAGCAGGGGGGACAGTCGCGAGCAGTTCTTC | CASRGDSREQFF
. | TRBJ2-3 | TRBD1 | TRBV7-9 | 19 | TGTGCCAGCAGCCCAACGGCCGGGACAGCTAAAGGAAGCACAGATACGCAGTATTTT | CASSPTAGTAKGSTDTQYF
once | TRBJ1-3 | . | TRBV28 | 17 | TGTGCCAGCAGTGTCCAAATTTTTGGGTACTCTGGAAACACCATATATTTT | CASSVQIFGYSGNTIYF
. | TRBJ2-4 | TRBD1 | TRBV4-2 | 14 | TGTGCCAGCAGCCAGGACAGGGGGTATGACATTCAGTACTTC | CASSQDRGYDIQYF
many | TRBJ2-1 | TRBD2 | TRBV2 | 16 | TGTGCCAGCAGTCCGGGACTAGCGGGAGAGTACAATGAGCAGTTCTTC | CASSPGLAGEYNEQFF
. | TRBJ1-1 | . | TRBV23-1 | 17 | TGCGCCAGCAGTCAACTAGACGGGGCGACAGTGAACACTGAAGCTTTCTTT | CASSQLDGATVNTEAFF
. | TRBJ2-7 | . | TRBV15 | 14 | TGTGCCACCAGCAGAGATATGGAGTCCTACGAGCAGTACTTC | CATSRDMESYEQYF
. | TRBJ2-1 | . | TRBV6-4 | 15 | TGTGCCAGCAGTGACTCTTCTCGGGCTCACAATGAGCAGTTCTTC | CASSDSSRAHNEQFF
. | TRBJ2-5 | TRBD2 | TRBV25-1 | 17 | TGTGCCAGCAGTGACCGAGGCGGCGGGGGGCTGAGGGAGACCCAGTACTTC | CASSDRGGGGLRETQYF
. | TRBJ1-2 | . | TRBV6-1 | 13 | TGTGCCAGCAGTGAGACGCCACGGGCGGGCTACACCTTC | CASSETPRAGYTF
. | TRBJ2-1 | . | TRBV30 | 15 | TGTGCCTGGAGTCGGACATACTCTACCTACAATGAGCAGTTCTTC | CAWSRTYSTYNEQFF
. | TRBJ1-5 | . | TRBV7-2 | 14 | TGTGCCAGCAGCTATATGACGGGGAATCAGCCCCAGCATTTT | CASSYMTGNQPQHF
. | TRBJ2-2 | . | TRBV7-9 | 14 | TGTGCCAGCAGCTTCTGGGAGAACACCGGGGAGCTGTTTTTT | CASSFWENTGELFF
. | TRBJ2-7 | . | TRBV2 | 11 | TGTGCCGGGCGGGCGACCTACGAGCAGTACTTC | CAGRATYEQYF
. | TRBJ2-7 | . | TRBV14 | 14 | TGTGCCAGCAGCCACCGGCCGGCCAGCTACGAGCAGTACTTC | CASSHRPASYEQYF
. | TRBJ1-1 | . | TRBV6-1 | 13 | TGTGCCAGCAGGAAGGGTTTGAACACTGAAGCTTTCTTT | CASRKGLNTEAFF
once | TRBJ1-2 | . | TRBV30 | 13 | TGTGCCTGGAGTCTTAGGGGTTCTGTGAGCTACACCTTC | CAWSLRGSVSYTF
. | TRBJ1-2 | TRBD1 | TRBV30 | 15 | TGTGCCTTGCCCTCCCGGGACAGTTCTAACTATGGCTACACCTTC | CALPSRDSSNYGYTF
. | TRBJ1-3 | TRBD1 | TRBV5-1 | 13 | TGCGCCAGCAGCGGAGGGGGCCGAAACACCATATATTTT | CASSGGGRNTIYF
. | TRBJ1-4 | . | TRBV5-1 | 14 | TGCGCCAGCAGCTATACGGATAATGAAAAAGGACTGTTTTTT | CASSYTDNEKGLFF
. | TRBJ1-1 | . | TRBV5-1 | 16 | TGCGCCAGCAGCCCGGTCCCACAGGGTCGGGACACTGAAGCTTTCTTT | CASSPVPQGRDTEAFF
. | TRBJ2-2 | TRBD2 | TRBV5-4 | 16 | TGTGCCAGCAGCTTGGTCGGTAGCGGGGACACCGGGGAGCTGTTTTTT | CASSLVGSGDTGELFF
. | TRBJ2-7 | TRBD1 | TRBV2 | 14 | TGTGCCAGCAGCGACGGACAGGGGGCGGTCGAGCAGTACTTC | CASSDGQGAVEQYF
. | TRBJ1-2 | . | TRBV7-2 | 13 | TGTGCCAGCAGCTTAGGGGCCCTCTATGGCTACACCTTC | CASSLGALYGYTF
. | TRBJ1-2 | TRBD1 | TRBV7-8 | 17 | TGTGCCAGCAGCCTCAGATCTACAGGGGAGGTTAACTATGGCTACACCTTC | CASSLRSTGEVNYGYTF
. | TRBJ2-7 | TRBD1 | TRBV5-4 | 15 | TGTGCCAGCAGCCGGCCCGGGACAGGGGGCTACGAGCAGTACTTC | CASSRPGTGGYEQYF
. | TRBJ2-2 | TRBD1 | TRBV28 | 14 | TGTGCCAGCAGAGCGGACAGGGCCGCACCGGGGCTGTTTTTT | CASRADRAAPGLFF
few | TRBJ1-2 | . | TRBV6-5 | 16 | TGTGCCAGCAGTTCCCTCCAGGGGCGAATTGGCTATGGCTACACCTTC | CASSSLQGRIGYGYTF
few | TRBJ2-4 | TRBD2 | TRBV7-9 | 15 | TGTGCCAGCAGCTATAGCGGGGGGGCCAAAAACATTCAGTACTTC | CASSYSGGAKNIQYF
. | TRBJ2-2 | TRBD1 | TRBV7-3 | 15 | TGTGCCAGCAGACTGACAGGGGGCTTCGCCGGGGAGCTGTTTTTT | CASRLTGGFAGELFF
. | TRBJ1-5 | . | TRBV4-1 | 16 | TGCGCCAGCAGCCAAGACGGGTCACCGGGCAATCAGCCCCAGCATTTT | CASSQDGSPGNQPQHF
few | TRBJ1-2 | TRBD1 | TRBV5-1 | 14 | TGCGCCAGCAGCTTGGGTACAGGGGGCTATGGCTACACCTTC | CASSLGTGGYGYTF
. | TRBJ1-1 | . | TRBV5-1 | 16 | TGCGCCAGCAGCTTGGTACCGGACCTAAGGGACACTGAAGCTTTCTTT | CASSLVPDLRDTEAFF
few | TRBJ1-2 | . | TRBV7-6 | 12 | TGTGCCAGCAGCCCCGGGCCGGGCGGCTACACCTTC | CASSPGPGGYTF
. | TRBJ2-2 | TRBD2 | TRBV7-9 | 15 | TGTGCCAGCAGCTCACTGGGACTAGTGGGCGGGGAGCTGTTTTTT | CASSSLGLVGGELFF